This TCR beta chain comes out of a study of T-cell memory formation after mild COVID-19. Study details: TCR clustering was largely donor specific. Broader study findings: A second wave expanding day 15 to 37 was CD4+-biased; contracting clones were balanced.

TCRdb re-called the 5' RACE reads through MiXCR, storing one row per CDR3 protein. Among about 410,000 distinct CDR3 sequences listed, about a quarter were seen once. The table lists this clonotype with a few counts. Its cognate antigen is unknown. The CDR3 contains 15 residues. V gave up 5 bases and J gave up 6 bases; unmatched junction bases: 12. The TCR originated in an adult woman who had mild COVID-19 (a few samples of this study predate the infection). Cell type and time point are not known. The rearrangement links TRBV12-3 or TRBV12-4 to TRBJ2-7, with 8 bases fitting TRBD2. Sequencing was carried out using PBMCs or a T cell subset sorted from them (not recorded which). The CDR3, as DNA: TGTGCCAGCAGTCCCTCGTCGCGGGGGGTACGCGAGCAGTACTTC. This sequence encodes CASSPSSRGVREQYF.